This paragraph reports one T cell receptor beta chain. What it recognizes is unknown. This sample is drawn from a study of blood T cells in healthy people across ages. General study findings and limits: Age showed a roughly linear inverse relationship with TCR beta diversity per million T cells.

The authors ran a second PCR of about 6 to 11 cycles using a sample-barcoded 5' primer and a J-beta primer mix. TCRdb re-called the 5' RACE reads with MiXCR, one entry per CDR3 protein. The sample lists 1.5 million to 2 million distinct CDR3 sequences; over 25% were seen once. CDR1 and CDR2 from the germline V gene are LNHNV and YYDKDF (reference sequence). The CDR3 runs to 14 residues. The chain couples TRBV15 to TRBJ2-1; the D is unclear. The end of the DNA fits TRBJ2-7 better, so the J call may be wrong. Sequencing was done on a sample of blood. The TCR was taken from a young woman in good health. The CDR3 nucleotides read TGTGCCACCAGCAGCGGGCTTTCCTACAATGAGCAGTACTTC. It codes for CATSSGLSYNEQYF.